The 10 T cell receptor beta chains below all came from one sample that was sequenced in a study of T cell responses to AZD1222 COVID-19 vaccine. The protocol was immunoSEQ multiplex PCR, while the TCRdb copy is restricted to in-frame clones and leaves out a portion. The table shows 30,000 to 35,000 clones, with around nine tenths occurring only once. The sequenced sample was peripheral blood, obtained 28 days after the second AZD1222 dose. The receptors here all came from an adult who received the AZD1222 COVID-19 vaccine.

The V gene is TRBV9, the J gene TRBJ2-7; tentative D call: TRBD1 (6 bases). V lost 0 bases to trimming and J lost 3 bases, with 13 bases between them. This CDR3 has 15 amino acids. CDR1 and CDR2 from the germline V gene are SGDLS and YYNGEE. The CDR3 region is CASSVDLGAGYEQYF. DNA for the CDR3: TGTGCCAGCAGCGTAGACCTGGGGGCTGGCTACGAGCAGTACTTC.

The DNA for the CDR3 is TGTGCCAGCAGGGCACAGGGGATCGGCTATGGCTACACCTTC. Its protein product is CASRAQGIGYGYTF. The chain is built from TRBV2 and TRBJ1-2, with 7 bases identical to TRBD1. The CDR3 is 14 amino acids. Germline V gives CDR1 SNHLY, CDR2 FYNNEI. Trimming at V came to 6 bases and at J to 4 bases, leaving 8 bases not matched to a gene.

Written as DNA, the CDR3 is TGCGCCAGCCAGGGGTCAACGAACACCGGGGAGCTGTTTTTT. It codes for CASQGSTNTGELFF. The genes are TRBV5-1 and TRBJ2-2, with D possibly being TRBD1 (6 bases). The CDR3 length is 14 residues. V was trimmed by 7 bases and J by 0 bases, leaving 10 bases between them. Germline-derived CDR1 and CDR2 are SGHRS and YFSETQ.

This sequence joins TRBV5-1 and TRBJ2-3; 7 positions match TRBD2. Germline V gene lookup returns CDR1 SGHRS and CDR2 YFSETQ. V gave up 4 bases and J gave up 2 bases; unmatched junction bases: 4. The CDR3 length is 14 residues. The CDR3 DNA is TGCGCCAGCAGCAAGGGACTAATCACAGATACGCAGTATTTT. Translation gives CASSKGLITDTQYF.

The chain carries TRBV18 and TRBJ2-7, with unresolved D. This CDR3 comprises 15 residues. Germline CDR1 and CDR2: KGHSH and LQKENI. Trimming took off 3 bases at V and 2 bases at J, with 14 bases between the two ends. Here the CDR3 DNA reads TGTGCCAGCTCACCCCGGACGGATTCTGCCTACGAGCAGTACTTC. Its translation: CASSPRTDSAYEQYF.

This rearrangement joins TRBV27 to TRBJ1-2; D ambiguous. The V end was cut by 6 bases, the J end by 4 bases, with 18 bases between. The CDR3 spans 15 residues. CDR1 and CDR2 (germline): MNHEY, SMNVEV (reference sequence). The CDR3 nucleotides are TGTGCCAGCAGCTCCCCTCTACGAGGCCTCTATGGCTACACCTTC. This encodes CASSSPLRGLYGYTF.

The rearrangement links TRBV28 to TRBJ1-1, with 9 bases aligning to TRBD1. Germline V CDR1 and CDR2: MDHEN, SYDVKM. J gave up 4 bases and V 6 bases, and 6 bases lay outside the gene matches. The CDR3 runs to 14 residues. Here the CDR3 DNA reads TGTGCCAGCAGAGCATACAGGGGGCTCACTGAAGCTTTCTTT. Residues: CASRAYRGLTEAFF.

The rearrangement joins TRBV6-6 to TRBJ2-3; 9 nucleotides match TRBD2. The CDR3 runs to 15 residues. V lost 6 bases to trimming and J lost 0 bases; unmatched junction nucleotides: 4. CDR1 is MNHNY, CDR2 SVGAGI, per germline (reference sequence). DNA for the CDR3: TGTGCCAGCAGGCCTAGCGGGGCTAGCACAGATACGCAGTATTTT. It encodes CASRPSGASTDTQYF.

This chain links TRBV6-5 with TRBJ1-1; weak D call: TRBD1 (6 bases). The CDR3 has 14 residues. V shed 7 bases and J shed 8 bases, with 20 bases lying between them. CDR1 and CDR2 (germline): MNHEY, SVGAGI. The CDR3: CASTPVQGSREAFF. CDR3 sequence (DNA): TGTGCCAGCACCCCCGTACAGGGATCGAGGGAAGCTTTCTTT.

This chain connects TRBV11-2 to TRBJ2-7; tentative D call: TRBD2 (6 bases). The V gene's germline CDR1 is SGHAT and CDR2 FQNNGV. There are 15 residues in the CDR3. The V gene lost 2 bases and the J gene lost 3 bases, with 14 bases spanning the gap. For the CDR3, the DNA is TGTGCCAGCAGCTTATCGGAGGGAACCTTCTACGAGCAGTACTTC. It yields the protein CASSLSEGTFYEQYF.